Listed below are T cell receptor beta chains from one sample, sequenced in a study of OX40 agonist ivuxolimab in advanced cancers. Sequencing used immunoSEQ multiplex PCR; TCRdb keeps in-frame clones, though not all of them. The sample contains around 19,000 clones, 75% to 90% of which appear only once. Sequences were derived from CD4+ or CD8+ T cells sorted from blood, sampled in a trial of the OX40 agonist ivuxolimab. The receptors were gathered from an adult with an advanced solid tumor such as melanoma, head and neck, liver or kidney cancer. Both conserved end residues are part of each CDR3. Each record gives: V gene, J gene, clone size, D gene, CDR3 DNA, CDR3 protein. D genes are given only for firm matches. Part of the rows lack a size; the others show once, few, many or a class for expanded clones.

TRBV5-1,TRBJ2-7,.,TRBD1,TGCGCCAGCAGCTTGAAGGGGGCCGAGCAGTACTTC,CASSLKGAEQYF
TRBV27,TRBJ2-6,.,.,TGTGCCAGCACCATCACCTCTGGGGCCAACGTCCTGACTTTC,CASTITSGANVLTF
TRBV27,TRBJ1-1,.,.,TGTGCCAGCAGTTTAGCGTGGTACACTGAAGCTTTCTTT,CASSLAWYTEAFF
TRBV5-1,TRBJ1-1,.,.,TGCGCCAGCAGCTTGTACCAGGTCGGCGACACTGAAGCTTTCTTT,CASSLYQVGDTEAFF
TRBV19,TRBJ1-1,few,.,TGTGCCAGTAGTTGGATGGTGAACACTGAAGCTTTCTTT,CASSWMVNTEAFF
TRBV4-1,TRBJ2-7,few,.,TGCGCCAGCAGCCAAGATCCCGACAGCTACGAGCAGTACTTC,CASSQDPDSYEQYF
TRBV6-5,TRBJ1-2,.,.,TGTGCCAGCAGTTACAGAACTGGGGGCTACACCTTC,CASSYRTGGYTF
TRBV30,TRBJ2-1,.,TRBD2,TGTTCGATCGCGGGAGAGTTCTTC,CSIAGEFF
TRBV7-2,TRBJ2-2,few,.,TGTGCCAGCAGCTTATTCCTGAGCGCCGGGGAGCTGTTTTTT,CASSLFLSAGELFF
TRBV27,TRBJ1-1,.,.,TGTGCCAGCAGTTTAGGGCCAGCGGGGGCTGAAGCTTTCTTT,CASSLGPAGAEAFF
TRBV9,TRBJ2-2,once,.,TGTGCCAGCAGCGTAGATAACACCGGGGAGCTGTTTTTT,CASSVDNTGELFF
TRBV30,TRBJ2-1,.,TRBD2,TGTGCCTGGACGGGACTAGCGGGGGGTTCCTACAATGAGCAGTTCTTC,CAWTGLAGGSYNEQFF
TRBV14,TRBJ2-3,.,TRBD1,TGTGCCAGCAGCCAAGAGGGACAGGGGGCCTCTACAGATACGCAGTATTTT,CASSQEGQGASTDTQYF
TRBV12-2,TRBJ2-1,.,.,TGTGCAAGTCGCTTAGATCAGGGCTCCTACAATGAGCAGTTCTTC,CASRLDQGSYNEQFF
TRBV7-3,TRBJ2-3,.,.,TGTGCCAGCAGCTTAACGGGGGGGCCCCCAGATACGCAGTATTTT,CASSLTGGPPDTQYF
TRBV6-4,TRBJ1-1,few,TRBD1,TGTGCCAGCAGTGCCGGGACAGGGGATTACACTTTAGTGAACACTGAAGCTTTCTTT,CASSAGTGDYTLVNTEAFF
TRBV5-8,TRBJ1-2,few,TRBD1,TGTGCCAGCAGCTTAAGACAGGGGAACTATGGCTACACCTTC,CASSLRQGNYGYTF
TRBV28,TRBJ2-5,.,.,TGTGCCAGCAACGCCCCGGGACGGGGAAAAGAGACCCAGTACTTC,CASNAPGRGKETQYF
TRBV2,TRBJ1-4,.,.,TGTGCCAGCAGTGACGGGTCTTACGCCGGACAGAATAATGAAAAACTGTTTTTT,CASSDGSYAGQNNEKLFF
TRBV4-2,TRBJ2-7,.,.,TGTGCCAGCAGCCAAGAGTACGGATACGAGCAGTACTTC,CASSQEYGYEQYF
TRBV27,TRBJ2-7,.,.,TGTGCCAGCAGTTTGTTTCCGCAGTTCGACGAGCAGTACTTC,CASSLFPQFDEQYF
TRBV7-7,TRBJ2-3,.,TRBD2,TGTGCCAGCAGCCGGACTAGCGGGAGCATAGATACGCAGTATTTT,CASSRTSGSIDTQYF
TRBV5-1,TRBJ2-4,.,.,TGCGCCAGCAGCTTGCAGGGGCTGGGGGACATTCAGTACTTC,CASSLQGLGDIQYF
TRBV5-1,TRBJ2-1,.,TRBD2,TGCGCCAGCAAGTGGTCGGGAGGAGGCAATGAGCAGTTCTTC,CASKWSGGGNEQFF
TRBV6-5,TRBJ1-6,few,.,TGTGCCAGCACCGCTACAGGGAACGGTAATTCACCCCTCCACTTT,CASTATGNGNSPLHF
TRBV6-5,TRBJ2-1,.,.,TGTGCCAGCAGTTACAGGGCTGACAATGAGCAGTTCTTC,CASSYRADNEQFF
TRBV18,TRBJ2-1,.,TRBD2,TGTGCCAGCTCACCACCTAGCGGGAGTACCTACAATGAGCAGTTCTTC,CASSPPSGSTYNEQFF
TRBV14,TRBJ1-1,few,.,TGTGCCAGCAGCCTCTCAAGGGCCACTGAAGCTTTCTTT,CASSLSRATEAFF
TRBV11-2,TRBJ2-1,.,.,TGTGCCAGCAGCCGCGACAGTTACAATGAGCAGTTCTTC,CASSRDSYNEQFF
TRBV18,TRBJ2-5,.,.,TGTGCCAGCTCACCACCCCGGGGGCAAGAGACCCAGTACTTC,CASSPPRGQETQYF
TRBV27,TRBJ2-1,once,.,TGTGCCAGCAGCCCCTTCGGGGGGACAGGTGTGGGGAATGAGCAGTTCTTC,CASSPFGGTGVGNEQFF
TRBV6-1,TRBJ1-2,.,.,TGTGCCAGCAGTGAAGCTAAGACGGTTAACTATGGCTACACCTTC,CASSEAKTVNYGYTF
TRBV4-1,TRBJ2-5,.,TRBD2,TGCGCCAGCAGCCAGGGAGTGGAGCGGGGGATACAAGAGACCCAGTACTTC,CASSQGVERGIQETQYF
TRBV6-4,TRBJ2-1,.,.,TGTGCCAGCAGTGACTCAGGGAGCTCCTACAATGAGCAGTTCTTC,CASSDSGSSYNEQFF
TRBV7-8,TRBJ1-4,.,.,TGTGCCAGCAGCTCCCACACGAATGAAAAACTGTTTTTT,CASSSHTNEKLFF
TRBV2,TRBJ2-7,.,.,TGTGCCAGCGGCTACGAGCAGTACTTC,CASGYEQYF
TRBV5-1,TRBJ1-1,.,.,TGCGCCAGCAGCTTGGCCAGGGGACCTGAAGCTTTCTTT,CASSLARGPEAFF
TRBV19,TRBJ2-1,once,TRBD1,TGTGCCAGTATCGGGCGGGACAGGGGGGACAATGAGCAGTTCTTC,CASIGRDRGDNEQFF
TRBV10-1,TRBJ2-1,once,.,TGCGCCAGCAGTCGTCGGACAGAGTACAATGAGCAGTTCTTC,CASSRRTEYNEQFF
TRBV15,TRBJ1-5,once,TRBD1,TGTGCCACCAGCAGAGATAGGACAGGTGGGCAGCCCCAGCATTTT,CATSRDRTGGQPQHF
TRBV11-2,TRBJ2-7,.,.,TGTGCCAGCAGCTTAGATCGGACCTTCTACGAGCAGTACTTC,CASSLDRTFYEQYF
TRBV28,TRBJ1-3,.,.,TGTGCCAGCAGTTCGTCTGAACTCTCTGGAAACACCATATATTTT,CASSSSELSGNTIYF
TRBV7-9,TRBJ2-7,once,.,TGTGCCAGCAGCTTGGGGGGACCCTACGAGCAGTACTTC,CASSLGGPYEQYF
TRBV19,TRBJ1-2,.,.,TGTGCCAGTAGTATCACAGGGTGGGACTATGGCTACACCTTC,CASSITGWDYGYTF
TRBV4-1,TRBJ2-5,.,.,TGCGCCAGCAGCCAAGCGGCAAACCAAGAGACCCAGTACTTC,CASSQAANQETQYF
TRBV5-6,TRBJ2-4,.,TRBD2,TGTGCCAGCAGTTCCGGGGGGTCCAAAAACATTCAGTACTTC,CASSSGGSKNIQYF
TRBV25-1,TRBJ2-1,.,.,TGTGCCAGCAGTGAAGGAGCGGCAGCATCCTACAATGAGCAGTTCTTC,CASSEGAAASYNEQFF
TRBV7-7,TRBJ2-5,.,TRBD1,TGTGCCAGCAGCCCCTCCGGGACAGGGGGCTTGGAGACCCAGTACTTC,CASSPSGTGGLETQYF
TRBV9,TRBJ2-5,.,TRBD2,TGTGCCAGCAGCGCAGCGGGAAAAGAGACCCAGTACTTC,CASSAAGKETQYF
TRBV30,TRBJ2-7,.,.,TGTGCCTGGAGTCTAGTGGGGACATACGAGCAGTACTTC,CAWSLVGTYEQYF
TRBV6-5,TRBJ2-3,.,TRBD2,TGTGCCAGCAGTTCCTCAGGACTAGCGACAGATACGCAGTATTTT,CASSSSGLATDTQYF
TRBV11-1,TRBJ2-7,.,TRBD1,TGTGCCAGCAGCCCAGGGACAGGGGAAACCTACGAGCAGTACTTC,CASSPGTGETYEQYF
TRBV6-5,TRBJ1-2,.,TRBD1,TGTGCCAGCAGTTACCGACTAGACAGGGGGCACTATGGCTACACCTTC,CASSYRLDRGHYGYTF
TRBV27,TRBJ2-3,.,.,TGTGCCAGCAGTTGGGGAGTCGGCGCAGATACGCAGTATTTT,CASSWGVGADTQYF
TRBV15,TRBJ1-2,.,TRBD1,TGTGCCACCAGCAGTACCGGGACAGGGGTCAACTATGGCTACACCTTC,CATSSTGTGVNYGYTF